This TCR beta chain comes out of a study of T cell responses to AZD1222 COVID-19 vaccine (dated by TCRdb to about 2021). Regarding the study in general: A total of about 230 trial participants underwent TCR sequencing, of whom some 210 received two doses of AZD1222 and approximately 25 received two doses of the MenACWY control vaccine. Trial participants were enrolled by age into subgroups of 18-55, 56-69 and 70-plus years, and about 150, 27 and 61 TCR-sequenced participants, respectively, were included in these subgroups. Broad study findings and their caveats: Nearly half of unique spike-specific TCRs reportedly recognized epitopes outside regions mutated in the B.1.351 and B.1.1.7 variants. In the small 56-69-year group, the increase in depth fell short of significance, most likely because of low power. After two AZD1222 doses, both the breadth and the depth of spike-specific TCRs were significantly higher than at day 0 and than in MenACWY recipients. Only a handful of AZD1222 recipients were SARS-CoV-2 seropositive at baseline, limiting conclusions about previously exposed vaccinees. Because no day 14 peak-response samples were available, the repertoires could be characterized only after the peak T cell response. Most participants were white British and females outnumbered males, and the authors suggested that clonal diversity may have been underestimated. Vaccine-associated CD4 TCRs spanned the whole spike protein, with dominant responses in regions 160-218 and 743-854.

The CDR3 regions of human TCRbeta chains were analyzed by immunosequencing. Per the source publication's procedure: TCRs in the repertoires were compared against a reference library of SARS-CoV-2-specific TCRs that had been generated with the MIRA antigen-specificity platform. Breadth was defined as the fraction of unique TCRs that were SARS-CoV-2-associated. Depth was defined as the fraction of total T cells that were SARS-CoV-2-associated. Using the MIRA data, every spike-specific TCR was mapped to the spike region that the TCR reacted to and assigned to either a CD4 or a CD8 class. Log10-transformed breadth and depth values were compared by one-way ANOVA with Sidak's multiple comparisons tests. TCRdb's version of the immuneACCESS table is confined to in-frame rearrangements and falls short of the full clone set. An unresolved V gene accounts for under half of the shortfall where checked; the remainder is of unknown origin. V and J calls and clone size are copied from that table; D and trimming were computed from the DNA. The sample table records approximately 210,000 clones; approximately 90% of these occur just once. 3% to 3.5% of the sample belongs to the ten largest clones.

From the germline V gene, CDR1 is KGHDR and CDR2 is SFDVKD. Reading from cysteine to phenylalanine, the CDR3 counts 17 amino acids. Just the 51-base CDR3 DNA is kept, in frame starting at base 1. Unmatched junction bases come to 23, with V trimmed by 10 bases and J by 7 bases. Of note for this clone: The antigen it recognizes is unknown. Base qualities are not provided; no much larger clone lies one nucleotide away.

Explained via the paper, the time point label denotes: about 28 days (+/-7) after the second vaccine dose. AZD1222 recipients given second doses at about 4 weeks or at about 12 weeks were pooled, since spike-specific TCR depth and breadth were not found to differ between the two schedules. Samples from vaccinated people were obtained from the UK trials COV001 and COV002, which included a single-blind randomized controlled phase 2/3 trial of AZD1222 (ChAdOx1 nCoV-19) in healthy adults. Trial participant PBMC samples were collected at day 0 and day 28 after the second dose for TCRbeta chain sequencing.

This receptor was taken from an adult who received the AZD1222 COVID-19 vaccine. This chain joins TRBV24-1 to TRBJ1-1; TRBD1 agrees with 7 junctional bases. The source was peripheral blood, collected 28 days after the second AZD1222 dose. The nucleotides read TGTGCCACAGCTGACGGGGGACGACAGGGAATTTACGGTGAAGCTTTCTTT. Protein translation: CATADGGRQGIYGEAFF.